Below are 28 T cell receptor beta chains sequenced from a single sample in a study of cytomegalovirus exposure and HLA in healthy donors. This PCR relied on a set of 60 Vbeta primers and 13 Jbeta primers. The method was immunoSEQ multiplex PCR; TCRdb's version includes in-frame clones alone and lacks a portion of them. Of roughly 98,000 clones listed, around 77% are singletons. The sequenced sample was PBMCs. The origin of the receptors is a female donor in good health and CMV-seronegative.

The V gene is TRBV5-1, the J gene TRBJ2-3; TRBD1 is a possible D gene (5 bases). Trimming removed 2 bases from V and 2 bases from J, with 12 bases in between. This CDR3 contains 15 residues. Germline loops: CDR1 SGHRS, CDR2 YFSETQ. The CDR3 DNA reads as TGCGCCAGCAGCTTAAAAGAACAGGCCACAGATACGCAGTATTTT. Translation gives CASSLKEQATDTQYF.

The gene calls are TRBV7-9 and TRBJ1-2; D might be TRBD1 (5 bases). In germline, CDR1 is SEHNR, CDR2 FQNEAQ (reference sequence). The ends were cut back, 5 bases at V and 4 bases at J, with 14 bases in the middle. The CDR3 is 14 residues long. CDR3 nucleotide sequence: TGTGCCAGCAGCGTTGGGGCAAATTCCTATGGCTACACCTTC. Translating it yields CASSVGANSYGYTF.

The chain joins TRBV7-2 to TRBJ1-2; D is unresolved. The CDR3 covers 15 residues. CDR1 and CDR2 (germline): SGHTA, FQGNSA. Trimming removed 1 base from V and 3 bases from J, with 12 bases in between. The CDR3 sequence: CASSLGAETYYGYTF. CDR3 in DNA: TGTGCCAGCAGCTTAGGGGCAGAAACATACTATGGCTACACCTTC.

CDR3: CASRGAGDTQYF. CDR3 DNA sequence: TGTGCCTCACGGGGGGCCGGAGATACGCAGTATTTT. This sequence joins TRBV7-2 and TRBJ2-3; tentative D call: TRBD2 (7 bases). The CDR3 totals 12 residues. Germline CDR1 SGHTA, CDR2 FQGNSA. V lost 11 bases and J 5 bases, leaving 14 bases between the germline ends.

This sequence joins TRBV5-1 and TRBJ2-4; 7 bases fit TRBD1. The CDR3 has 16 amino acids. V shed 2 bases, J shed 3 bases, and the junction held 8 bases outside the gene matches. CDR1 is SGHRS and CDR2 is YFSETQ in the germline V gene. The CDR3 here is CASSLVGQAGKNIQYF. DNA for the CDR3: TGCGCCAGCAGCTTAGTCGGACAGGCGGGCAAAAACATTCAGTACTTC.

This chain connects TRBV19 to TRBJ2-1; 10 bases are shared with TRBD2. CDR3 length equals 15 residues. CDR1 is LNHDA, CDR2 SQIVND, per germline (reference sequence). The trim removed 6 bases at V and 7 bases at J, leaving 9 bases unmatched. The chain's CDR3 is CASSHSGRSRNEQFF. The DNA of the CDR3 is TGTGCCAGTAGCCATAGCGGGAGGTCACGGAATGAGCAGTTCTTC.

The genes are TRBV29-1 and TRBJ1-2; TRBD1 is a possible D gene (6 bases). V dropped 7 bases and J dropped 5 bases, with 8 bases sitting between them. Germline V gives CDR1 SQVTM, CDR2 ANQGSEA. The CDR3 sequence is 10 residues long. In DNA form, the CDR3 reads TGCAGCGCCGGACAGTATGGCTACACCTTC. It specifies CSAGQYGYTF.

V gene TRBV2 combines with J gene TRBJ1-5; TRBD1 matches at 11 bases. The CDR3 runs 15 residues. Germline assignment: CDR1 SNHLY and CDR2 FYNNEI. J gave up 4 bases and V 3 bases, and 2 bases lay outside the gene matches. The CDR3 sequence is CASSEGTGGNQPQHF. In DNA, the CDR3 is TGTGCCAGCAGTGAGGGGACAGGGGGGAATCAGCCCCAGCATTTT.

This clone was observed a few times. The chain uses TRBV6-6 and TRBJ1-5; a weak D match, TRBD1 (6 bases). Germline-derived CDR1 and CDR2 are MNHNY and SVGAGI (reference sequence). The CDR3 spans 14 residues. V lost 7 bases and J 6 bases, leaving 16 bases between the germline ends. The CDR3 DNA is TGTGCCAGCACCCAACAGGGCGGGGGTCAGCCCCAGCATTTT. This gives the protein CASTQQGGGQPQHF.

J is TRBJ1-6 and V is TRBV11-2; D is ambiguous. The V and J ends lost 1 base and 7 bases respectively, with 11 bases between them. There are 15 residues in the CDR3. Germline CDR1 is SGHAT and CDR2 is FQNNGV. Here the CDR3 reads CASSLGERLNSPLHF. The CDR3 nucleotides read TGTGCCAGCAGCTTAGGGGAGAGACTGAATTCACCCCTCCACTTT.

CDR3 coding DNA: TGTGCCAGCAGCCCGGACAGGGAGGCCTACGAGCAGTACTTC. It encodes CASSPDREAYEQYF. The chain recombines TRBV14 with TRBJ2-7; 8 positions match TRBD1. J gave up 2 bases and V 4 bases, and 4 bases lay outside the gene matches. The CDR3 runs 14 residues. CDR1 is SGHDN, CDR2 FVKESK, per germline. The full variable domain, with the rest looked up from reference TRBV14 and TRBJ2-7, is EAGVTQFPSHSVIEKGQTVTLRCDPISGHDNLYWYRRVMGKEIKFLLHFVKESKQDESGMPNNRFLAERTGGTYSTLKVQPAELEDSGVYFCASSPDREAYEQYFGPGTRLTVT.

The rearrangement links TRBV2 to TRBJ1-3; TRBD1 aligns across 8 bases. With V trimmed by 4 bases and J by 8 bases, 7 bases remained unmatched. The germline V gene encodes CDR1 SNHLY and CDR2 FYNNEI. This CDR3 is built from 14 residues. The CDR3 DNA sequence: TGTGCCAGCAGTGGACAGGGGTCTGGGTACACCATATATTTT. Encoded protein: CASSGQGSGYTIYF.

This chain joins TRBV19 and TRBJ1-2, with 7 positions matching TRBD1. The V and J ends lost 4 bases and 3 bases, in that order; junction bases with no gene match: 11. This CDR3 region has 16 residues. Per the germline V gene, CDR1 is LNHDA and CDR2 is SQIVND (reference sequence). CDR3 loop: CASSTTNRGLDYGYTF. CDR3 in DNA: TGTGCCAGTAGTACAACTAACAGGGGTCTGGACTATGGCTACACCTTC.

This chain uses TRBV19 with TRBJ1-5, with 7 bases lining up with TRBD1. From germline, CDR1 is LNHDA and CDR2 SQIVND (reference sequence). The CDR3 is made up of 15 amino acids. V trimming: 6 bases; J trimming: 0 bases; junction bases outside the gene matches: 5. CDR3 region: CASSGTVYSNQPQHF. CDR3 bases: TGTGCCAGTAGCGGGACAGTCTATAGCAATCAGCCCCAGCATTTT.

This clone was found once. V and J are TRBV28 and TRBJ2-7; 10 positions match TRBD1. Per the germline V gene, CDR1 is MDHEN and CDR2 is SYDVKM. The CDR3 covers 12 residues. The trim removed 3 bases at V and 7 bases at J, leaving 0 bases unmatched. CDR3 coding DNA: TGTGCCAGCAGTTTGGGACAGGGGGAGCAGTACTTC. It specifies CASSLGQGEQYF.

This clone appeared once. The V gene is TRBV10-3, the J gene TRBJ2-5; a weak D match, TRBD1 (7 bases). V dropped 0 bases and J dropped 4 bases, with 12 bases sitting between them. CDR1 and CDR2 from the germline V gene are ENHRY and SYGVKD. This CDR3 is built from 15 residues. CDR3 protein: CAISESGQGGETQYF. The DNA for the CDR3 is TGTGCCATCAGTGAGTCAGGGCAGGGGGGAGAGACCCAGTACTTC.

The chain combines TRBV27 with TRBJ1-2; 7 bases match TRBD1. Unmatched junction bases numbered 9, after V lost 7 bases and J lost 4 bases. The CDR3 is made up of 14 amino acids. The germline gives CDR1 MNHEY, CDR2 SMNVEV (reference sequence). The CDR3 sequence is CASKTSGTAYGYTF. DNA for the CDR3: TGTGCCAGCAAAACATCCGGGACAGCCTATGGCTACACCTTC.

The chain links TRBV6-1 to TRBJ2-5, with D tentatively TRBD1 (7 bases). From germline, CDR1 is MNHNS and CDR2 SASEGT. V was clipped by 9 bases and J by 4 bases, with 15 bases between them. This CDR3 is 13 amino acids long. The CDR3 DNA is TGTGCCAGTCAGGGGGGATGGCGAGAGACCCAGTACTTC. This gives the protein CASQGGWRETQYF.

The chain couples TRBV6-5 to TRBJ2-7; possibly TRBD2 for D (5 bases). V was cut by 7 bases and J by 0 bases, with 10 bases left in between. Germline V gene data show CDR1 as MNHEY and CDR2 as SVGAGI. This CDR3 has 13 amino acids. The CDR3 coding sequence is TGTGCCAGCACCCCGGACTCCTCCTACGAGCAGTACTTC. This sequence encodes CASTPDSSYEQYF.

The gene calls are TRBV7-2 and TRBJ1-3; 8 bases line up with TRBD1. Germline V gene sequence: CDR1 SGHTA, CDR2 FQGNSA. The V segment lost 4 bases and the J segment 0 bases; nucleotides outside the gene matches: 5. The CDR3 consists of 16 residues. CDR3 region: CASSSRTGSSGNTIYF. In DNA, the CDR3 is TGTGCCAGCAGCTCACGGACAGGGAGCTCTGGAAACACCATATATTTT.

The V and J genes are TRBV2 and TRBJ2-1; 12 nucleotides line up with TRBD2. V lost 7 bases to trimming and J lost 0 bases; unmatched junction nucleotides: 10. CDR1 is SNHLY, CDR2 FYNNEI, per germline. This CDR3 spans 18 amino acids. In nucleotides, the CDR3 is TGTGCCAGCACATCCGGGACTAGCGGGCGTCTCTCCTACAATGAGCAGTTCTTC. Protein product: CASTSGTSGRLSYNEQFF.

The CDR3 DNA reads as TGTGCCAGCAGTTTACAGGGGGCCTTGCAGGGCTATGGCTACACCTTC. As protein: CASSLQGALQGYGYTF. J is TRBJ1-2 and V is TRBV27; 8 bases line up with TRBD1. In germline, CDR1 is MNHEY, CDR2 SMNVEV (reference sequence). Losses at the gene ends were 2 bases for V and 4 bases for J; bases not matched to a gene: 9. The CDR3 is 16 residues long.

The J gene is TRBJ2-7, the V gene TRBV7-9, with TRBD1 identical over 8 bases. The CDR3 runs to 15 residues. Trimming cost V 5 bases and J 2 bases; bases outside gene matches: 8. CDR1 and CDR2 from the germline V gene are SEHNR and FQNEAQ (reference sequence). DNA for the CDR3: TGTGCCAGCAGCCGTACAGGGGGTTATCCCTACGAGCAGTACTTC. This codes for CASSRTGGYPYEQYF.

The chain is built from TRBV7-9 and TRBJ1-1, with TRBD1 as a possible D gene (5 bases). Germline CDR1 SEHNR, CDR2 FQNEAQ (reference sequence). The CDR3 is 13 residues long. Trimming took off 4 bases at V and 1 base at J, with 7 bases between the two ends. The CDR3 sequence: CASSSQENTEAFF. In nucleotides, the CDR3 is TGTGCCAGCAGCTCACAGGAGAACACTGAAGCTTTCTTT.

The V call is TRBV19, the J call TRBJ1-3; no definite D call. Germline lookup yields CDR1 LNHDA and CDR2 SQIVND (reference sequence). The V and J ends lost 6 bases and 0 bases respectively, with 12 bases between them. The CDR3 is 15 amino acids. CDR3 bases: TGTGCCAGTAGCAGCGGGCGGAACTCTGGAAACACCATATATTTT. Encoded protein: CASSSGRNSGNTIYF.

This sequence joins TRBV27 and TRBJ2-7; tentative D call: TRBD2 (5 bases). The CDR3 length is 14 residues. CDR1 and CDR2 from the germline V gene are MNHEY and SMNVEV (reference sequence). Trimming stripped 1 base from V and 6 bases from J, with 13 bases between. CDR3 sequence: CASSLYERGPEQYF. CDR3 DNA sequence: TGTGCCAGCAGTTTATATGAGCGCGGGCCCGAGCAGTACTTC.

The rearrangement joins TRBV9 to TRBJ2-7; tentative D call: TRBD2 (5 bases). Trimming pared 5 bases from V and 0 bases from J, leaving 15 bases between. Per the germline V gene, CDR1 is SGDLS and CDR2 is YYNGEE. This CDR3 is 15 amino acids long. The CDR3 loop is CASSGTAGSSYEQYF. The CDR3 coding sequence is TGTGCCAGCAGTGGTACAGCTGGGAGCTCCTACGAGCAGTACTTC. Drawing the rest from reference TRBV9 and TRBJ2-7, the complete variable domain is DSGVTQTPKHLITATGQRVTLRCSPRSGDLSVYWYQQSLDQGLQFLIQYYNGEERAKGNILERFSAQQFPDLHSELNLSSLELGDSALYFCASSGTAGSSYEQYFGPGTRLTVT.

This rearrangement joins TRBV28 to TRBJ1-2; 7 bases agree with TRBD1. The CDR3 loop spans 13 amino acids. Germline trimming cut 6 bases from V and 4 bases from J; bases unmatched to any gene: 5. The V gene's germline CDR1 is MDHEN and CDR2 SYDVKM. Written as DNA, the CDR3 is TGTGCCAGCAGCGGGGACAGCTTCTATGGCTACACCTTC. Encoded protein: CASSGDSFYGYTF.